Shown below are 13 T cell receptor beta chains from a single sample sequenced in a study of T cells after yellow fever vaccination. TCRdb called the 5' RACE reads again in MiXCR, with one record for every CDR3 protein. The sample holds roughly 310,000 distinct CDR3 sequences; around 4% are singletons and the top ten take about 25%. The specimen comprised PBMCs, sampled on the day of the yellow fever booster vaccination. The receptor source for this set is a man aged 18 to 30 who received the YFV17D yellow fever vaccine.

This clonotype was counted ten times or more. The genes are TRBV10-3 and TRBJ2-7, with a possible D match to TRBD2 (6 bases). V was trimmed by 4 bases and J by 1 base, leaving 14 bases between them. CDR3 length: 15 amino acids. CDR1 is ENHRY and CDR2 is SYGVKD in the germline V gene. The CDR3 protein is CAISGEAGSSYEQYF. The CDR3 nucleotides are TGTGCCATCAGTGGGGAGGCTGGGTCTTCCTACGAGCAGTACTTC.

This clonotype came up a few times. The rearrangement uses TRBV6-5 and TRBJ2-3, with D unclear. Germline values: CDR1 MNHEY, CDR2 SVGAGI. Trimming stripped 6 bases from V and 0 bases from J, with 13 bases between. This CDR3 is built from 15 residues. This CDR3 is CASRGSLWSTDTQYF. The CDR3 nucleotides are TGTGCCAGCAGGGGGTCCCTCTGGAGCACAGATACGCAGTATTTT.

This clonotype was counted many times. The gene calls are TRBV6-5 and TRBJ2-4, with 9 bases lining up with TRBD1. The germline V gene has CDR1 MNHEY and CDR2 SVGAGI. The trim removed 6 bases at V and 6 bases at J, leaving 12 bases unmatched. The CDR3 spans 16 residues. CDR3 protein: CASRPAGQGPGNIQYF. The CDR3 region has the DNA TGTGCCAGCAGGCCTGCAGGACAGGGGCCAGGAAACATTCAGTACTTC.

This clonotype was found many times. The V gene is TRBV7-6, the J gene TRBJ1-1, with no clear D. The CDR3 covers 15 residues. The ends were cut back, 0 bases at V and 7 bases at J, with 15 bases in the middle. Germline loops: CDR1 SGHVS, CDR2 FNYEAQ. In DNA, the CDR3 is TGTGCCAGCAGCTTAGCTGGGAACGGAATGAGTGAAGCTTTCTTT. It specifies CASSLAGNGMSEAFF. The variable domain in full, with the rest retrieved from reference TRBV7-6 and TRBJ1-1, is GAGVSQSPRYKVTKRGQDVALRCDPISGHVSLYWYRQALGQGPEFLTYFNYEAQQDKSGLPNDRFSAERPEGSISTLTIQRTEQRDSAMYRCASSLAGNGMSEAFFGQGTRLTVV.

In its sample, this clonotype was seen many times. This rearrangement joins TRBV12-3 or TRBV12-4 to TRBJ2-1; TRBD1 matches 7 bases. With V trimmed by 11 bases and J by 8 bases, 6 bases remained unmatched. CDR3 size: 11 residues. The CDR3 is CASGGLHEQFF. The CDR3 DNA sequence: TGTGCCTCAGGGGGATTACATGAGCAGTTCTTC.

V is TRBV7-9 and J is TRBJ2-7; D remains ambiguous. This CDR3 contains 13 residues. Trimming left V 6 bases short and J 3 bases short, with 12 bases between. Germline assignment: CDR1 SEHNR and CDR2 FQNEAQ (reference sequence). The CDR3 bases are TGTGCCAGCAGTTACCACCACGGCTACGAGCAGTACTTC. This encodes CASSYHHGYEQYF.

This clonotype was counted ten times or more. This chain uses TRBV2 with TRBJ2-3, with D hard to call. This CDR3 contains 13 residues. With 1 base removed from V and 4 bases from J, the gap between germline ends came to 6 bases. Looked up from germline, CDR1 is SNHLY and CDR2 is FYNNEI. The CDR3 sequence: CASSEVPSDTQYF. CDR3 DNA sequence: TGTGCCAGCAGTGAAGTTCCGTCAGATACGCAGTATTTT.

The chain recombines TRBV20-1 with TRBJ2-7, with 7 positions matching TRBD1. The CDR3 covers 16 residues. Germline V gene sequence: CDR1 DFQATT, CDR2 SNEGSKA (reference sequence). V lost 3 bases to trimming and J lost 0 bases; unmatched junction nucleotides: 11. The CDR3 nucleotides are TGCAGTGCTAGCGGGCGGACAGGAGGTAACTCCTACGAGCAGTACTTC. Translated, it gives CSASGRTGGNSYEQYF.

This clonotype came up a few times. V usage is TRBV5-1 and J usage is TRBJ2-3; D ambiguous. Trimming cost V 1 base and J 4 bases, with 10 bases left between them. The CDR3 contains 14 residues. Germline assignment: CDR1 SGHRS and CDR2 YFSETQ. The DNA for the CDR3 is TGCGCCAGCAGCTTGTCCCCCGTAGCAGATACGCAGTATTTT. Protein product: CASSLSPVADTQYF.

This clonotype occurred many times. The genes are TRBV12-3 or TRBV12-4 and TRBJ2-3; tentatively, D is TRBD2 (5 bases). Between the trimmed V and J ends, which lost 2 bases and 2 bases, there was a span of 17 bases. The CDR3 has 17 amino acids. The CDR3 DNA reads TGTGCCAGCAGTTTATTCGGGGTTGGGAGATCCACAGATACGCAGTATTTT. Protein product: CASSLFGVGRSTDTQYF.

This clonotype is classed as medium-sized. The chain joins TRBV20-1 to TRBJ2-1; 11 bases line up with TRBD2. The CDR3 consists of 15 residues. The germline V gene has CDR1 DFQATT and CDR2 SNEGSKA (reference sequence). V shed 5 bases, J shed 8 bases, and the junction held 11 bases outside the gene matches. In DNA form, the CDR3 reads TGCAGTGCTCTCCTAGCGGGGGGACTAAGTCATGAGCAGTTCTTC. Its translation is CSALLAGGLSHEQFF.

V is TRBV25-1 and J is TRBJ1-2; no clear D. V shed 9 bases and J shed 4 bases, with 15 bases lying between them. Germline assignment: CDR1 MGHDK and CDR2 SYGVNS. The CDR3 contains 13 residues. DNA for the CDR3: TGTGCCAGTTCCCCGGGCCTCTTCTATGGCTACACCTTC. Its protein product is CASSPGLFYGYTF.

This clonotype has just a few counts. This chain uses TRBV20-1 with TRBJ2-2; 8 positions agree with TRBD1. V lost 5 bases to trimming and J lost 7 bases; unmatched junction nucleotides: 9. Germline values: CDR1 DFQATT, CDR2 SNEGSKA (reference sequence). This CDR3 has 14 amino acids. DNA for the CDR3: TGCAGTGCTTCTCAGGGGGCGGAAAACGGGGAGCTGTTTTTT. Amino acid sequence: CSASQGAENGELFF.